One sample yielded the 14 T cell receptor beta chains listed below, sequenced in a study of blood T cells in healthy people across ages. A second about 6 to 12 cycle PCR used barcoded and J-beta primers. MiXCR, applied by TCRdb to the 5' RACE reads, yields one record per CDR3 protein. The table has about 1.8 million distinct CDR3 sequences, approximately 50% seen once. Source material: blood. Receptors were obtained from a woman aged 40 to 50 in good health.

The CDR3 coding sequence is TGTGCCAGCAGTTACTCGCAAAAGGATACAGATACGCAGTATTTT. This translates into CASSYSQKDTDTQYF. This chain joins TRBV6-2 or TRBV6-3 and TRBJ2-3; unclear D gene. Per the germline V gene, CDR1 is MNHEY and CDR2 is SVGEGT. The CDR3 loop spans 15 amino acids. Trimming took off 0 bases at V and 3 bases at J, with 10 bases between the two ends.

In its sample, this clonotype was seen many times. The CDR3 DNA reads as TGTGCCAGCAGCTTAGTGTCGAACTCCCAAGAGACCCAGTACTTC. Translated: CASSLVSNSQETQYF. The V gene is TRBV7-9, the J gene TRBJ2-5; D gene ambiguous. Trimming pared 1 base from V and 1 base from J, leaving 10 bases between. Germline V CDR1 and CDR2: SEHNR, FQNEAQ (reference sequence). The CDR3 consists of 15 residues.

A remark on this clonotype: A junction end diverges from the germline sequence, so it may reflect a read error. The CDR3 protein is CASSLDRQDTQYF. In nucleotides, the CDR3 is TGTGCTAGCAGCTTAGATCGGCAAGATACGCAGTATTTT. This rearrangement joins TRBV7-7 to TRBJ2-3; D is unresolved. The CDR3 length is 13 residues. Germline V gene lookup returns CDR1 SSHAT and CDR2 FNYEAQ (reference sequence).

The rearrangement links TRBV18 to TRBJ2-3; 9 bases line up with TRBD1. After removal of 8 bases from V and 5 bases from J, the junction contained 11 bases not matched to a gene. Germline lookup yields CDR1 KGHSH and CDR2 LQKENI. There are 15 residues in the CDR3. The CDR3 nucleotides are TGTGCCAGCGAACAGACAGGGGGTACTGGAGATACGCAGTATTTT. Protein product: CASEQTGGTGDTQYF.

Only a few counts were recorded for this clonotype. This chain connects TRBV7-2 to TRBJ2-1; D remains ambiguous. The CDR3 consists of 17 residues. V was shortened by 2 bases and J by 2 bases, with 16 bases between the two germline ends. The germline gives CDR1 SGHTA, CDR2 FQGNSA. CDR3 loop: CASSLIGSMVTYNEQFF. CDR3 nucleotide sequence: TGTGCCAGCAGCTTAATAGGGTCCATGGTAACCTACAATGAGCAGTTCTTC.

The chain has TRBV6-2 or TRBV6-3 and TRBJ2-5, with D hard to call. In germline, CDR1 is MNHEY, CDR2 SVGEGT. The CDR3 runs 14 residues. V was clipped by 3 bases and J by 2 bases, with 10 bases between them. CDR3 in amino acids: CASSYWDRQETQYF. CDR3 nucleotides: TGTGCCAGCAGTTATTGGGATCGACAAGAGACCCAGTACTTC.

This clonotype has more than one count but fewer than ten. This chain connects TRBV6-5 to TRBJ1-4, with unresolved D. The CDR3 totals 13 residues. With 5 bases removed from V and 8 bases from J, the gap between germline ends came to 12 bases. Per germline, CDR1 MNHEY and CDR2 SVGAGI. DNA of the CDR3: TGTGCCAGCAGTGACTGGAAGGGCGAAAAACTGTTTTTT. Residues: CASSDWKGEKLFF.

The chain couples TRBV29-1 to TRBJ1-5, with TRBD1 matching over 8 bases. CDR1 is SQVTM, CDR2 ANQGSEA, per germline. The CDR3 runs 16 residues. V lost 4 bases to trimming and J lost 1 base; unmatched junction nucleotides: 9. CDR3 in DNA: TGCAGCGTTGCCCATCAGGGGGCTGGAAGCAATCAGCCCCAGCATTTT. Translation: CSVAHQGAGSNQPQHF.

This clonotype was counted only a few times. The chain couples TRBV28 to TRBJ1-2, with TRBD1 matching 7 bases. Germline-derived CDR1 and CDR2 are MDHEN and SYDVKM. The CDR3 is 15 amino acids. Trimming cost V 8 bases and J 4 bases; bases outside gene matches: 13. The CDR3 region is CASQIGTGAGYGYTF. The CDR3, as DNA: TGTGCCAGCCAAATTGGAACAGGGGCGGGCTATGGCTACACCTTC.

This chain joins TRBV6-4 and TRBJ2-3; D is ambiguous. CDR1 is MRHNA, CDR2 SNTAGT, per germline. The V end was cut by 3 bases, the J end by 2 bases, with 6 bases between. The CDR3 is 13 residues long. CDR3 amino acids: CASSDQHTDTQYF. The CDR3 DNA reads TGTGCCAGCAGTGATCAACACACAGATACGCAGTATTTT.

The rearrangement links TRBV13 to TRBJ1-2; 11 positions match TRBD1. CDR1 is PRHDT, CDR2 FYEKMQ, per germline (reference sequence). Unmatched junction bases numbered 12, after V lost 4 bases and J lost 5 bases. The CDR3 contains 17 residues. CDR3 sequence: CASSSSGTGGVLYGYTF. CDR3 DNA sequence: TGTGCCAGCAGCTCCTCCGGGACAGGGGGGGTCCTATATGGCTACACCTTC.

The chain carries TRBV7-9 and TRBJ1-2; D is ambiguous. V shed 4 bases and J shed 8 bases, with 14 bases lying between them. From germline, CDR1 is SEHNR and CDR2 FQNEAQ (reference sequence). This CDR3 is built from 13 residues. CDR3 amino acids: CASSSGITMGYTF. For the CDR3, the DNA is TGTGCCAGCAGCTCCGGGATTACTATGGGCTACACCTTC.

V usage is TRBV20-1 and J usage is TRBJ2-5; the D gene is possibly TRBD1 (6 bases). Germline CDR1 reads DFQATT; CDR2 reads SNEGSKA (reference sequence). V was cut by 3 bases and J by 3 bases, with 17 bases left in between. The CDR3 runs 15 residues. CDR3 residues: CSASKPGVAEETQYF. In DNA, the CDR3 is TGCAGTGCTAGTAAGCCAGGGGTCGCCGAAGAGACCCAGTACTTC.

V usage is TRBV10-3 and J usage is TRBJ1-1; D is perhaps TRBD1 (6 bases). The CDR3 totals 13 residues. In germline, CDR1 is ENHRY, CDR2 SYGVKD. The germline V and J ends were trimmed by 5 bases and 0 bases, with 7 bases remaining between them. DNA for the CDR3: TGTGCCATCAGTAGGACAGTGAACACTGAAGCTTTCTTT. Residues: CAISRTVNTEAFF.